Listed below are T cell receptor beta chains from one sample, sequenced in a study of lymphopenia after photon versus proton radiotherapy. Clones were read by immunoSEQ multiplex PCR, and TCRdb kept only the in-frame ones, dropping some. The table has 37,000 or so clones, 70% to 90% seen once; the top ten hold around 3%. The source was peripheral blood, collected from a patient treated with photon-based radiotherapy. These receptors were taken from a man in his fifties with gastric cancer. Both conserved end residues are part of each CDR3. Fields, in order: V gene, D gene, CDR3 protein. D genes are given only for firm matches.

V: TRBV6-6
D: NA
CDR3: CAILRGATYGYTF

V: TRBV7-9
D: TRBD2
CDR3: CASTPSGNPYEQYF

V: TRBV27
D: TRBD1
CDR3: CASSSDRANYGYTF

V: TRBV7-8
D: NA
CDR3: CASSHAREDTQYF

V: TRBV7-2
D: NA
CDR3: CASSLRGRSTDTQYF

V: TRBV19
D: NA
CDR3: CASSIRGGNSPLHF

V: TRBV5-1
D: NA
CDR3: CASSLAPREQFF

V: TRBV29-1
D: NA
CDR3: CSVEDSESGNTIYF

V: TRBV29-1
D: NA
CDR3: CSVGPLRDSYNEQFF

V: TRBV5-4
D: TRBD1
CDR3: CASSPRGQGSYGYTF

V: TRBV5-1
D: NA
CDR3: CASSLGRRQGKGDTQYF

V: TRBV9
D: NA
CDR3: CASSVASQGNEQFF

V: TRBV14
D: TRBD2
CDR3: CASSQLAGVRNEQFF

V: TRBV11-3
D: TRBD2
CDR3: CASSLGTSEYNEQFF

V: TRBV6-6
D: TRBD1
CDR3: CASSQGARLGDGYTF

V: TRBV30
D: NA
CDR3: CAWTSRGTGGYTF

V: TRBV2
D: NA
CDR3: CASRDTRDRSYEQYF

V: TRBV7-5
D: NA
CDR3: CARSQDRELYEQYF

V: TRBV28
D: NA
CDR3: CASSLRRSNVPADTQYF

V: TRBV19
D: NA
CDR3: CASSIGLGGGNEQFF

V: TRBV6-5
D: TRBD2
CDR3: CASSYGTSGSYEQYF

V: TRBV7-9
D: TRBD1
CDR3: CASSIQGAIRETQYF

V: TRBV21-1
D: NA
CDR3: CASSKVLRGHNQPQHF

V: TRBV5-5
D: NA
CDR3: CASSLVMRSNEKLFF

V: TRBV7-3
D: NA
CDR3: CASSLIGYQGEQYF

V: TRBV27
D: NA
CDR3: CASSLYGGGFGYTF

V: TRBV7-8
D: NA
CDR3: CASSSRPLQGPGTEAFF

V: TRBV19
D: TRBD1
CDR3: CATWDRVTEAFF

V: TRBV4-2
D: NA
CDR3: CASSQDTDLMVSGNTIYF

V: TRBV30
D: NA
CDR3: CAWKSLAKNIQYF

V: TRBV28
D: NA
CDR3: CASSFRRYSNQPQHF

V: TRBV18
D: TRBD1
CDR3: CASSPPFAGGKGQPQHF

V: TRBV7-2
D: NA
CDR3: CASSLGGGGNQPQHF

V: TRBV4-1
D: TRBD1
CDR3: CASSQGRQGNTEAFF

V: TRBV27
D: TRBD1
CDR3: CASSLSPSGQLIYGYTF

V: TRBV6-1
D: NA
CDR3: CASSEPHEQYF

V: TRBV6-4
D: TRBD2
CDR3: CASSDSTSGDTDTQYF

V: TRBV6-4
D: NA
CDR3: CASSPGDNQPQHF

V: TRBV7-9
D: TRBD2
CDR3: CASSSSIAGVNNEQFF

V: TRBV27
D: NA
CDR3: CASSPRPTGNYGYTF

V: TRBV5-1
D: NA
CDR3: CASSLGGVQNIQYF